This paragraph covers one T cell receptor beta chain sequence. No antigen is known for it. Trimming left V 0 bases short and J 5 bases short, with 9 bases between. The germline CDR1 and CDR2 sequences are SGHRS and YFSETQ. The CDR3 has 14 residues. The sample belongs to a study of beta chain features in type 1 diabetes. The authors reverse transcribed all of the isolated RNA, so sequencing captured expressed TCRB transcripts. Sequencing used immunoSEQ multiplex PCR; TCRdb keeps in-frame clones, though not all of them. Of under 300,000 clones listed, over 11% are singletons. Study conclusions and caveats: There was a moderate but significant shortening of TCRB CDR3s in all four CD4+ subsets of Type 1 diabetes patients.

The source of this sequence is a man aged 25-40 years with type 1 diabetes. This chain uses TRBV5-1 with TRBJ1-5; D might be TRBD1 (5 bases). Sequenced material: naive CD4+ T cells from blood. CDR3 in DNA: TGCGCCAGCAGCTTGGGCCGGGGGGATCAGCCCCAGCATTTT. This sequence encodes CASSLGRGDQPQHF.